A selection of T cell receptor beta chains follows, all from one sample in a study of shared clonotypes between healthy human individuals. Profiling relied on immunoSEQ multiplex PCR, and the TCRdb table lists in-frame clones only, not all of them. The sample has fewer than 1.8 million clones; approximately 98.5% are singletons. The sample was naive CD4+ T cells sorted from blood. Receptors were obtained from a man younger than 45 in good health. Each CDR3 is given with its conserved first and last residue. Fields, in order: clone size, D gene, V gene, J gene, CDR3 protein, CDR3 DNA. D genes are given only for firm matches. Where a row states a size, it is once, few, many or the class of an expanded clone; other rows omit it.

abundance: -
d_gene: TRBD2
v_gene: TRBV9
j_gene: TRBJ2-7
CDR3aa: CASSSGGSGSLYEQYF
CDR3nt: TGTGCCAGCAGCTCAGGGGGTAGCGGGAGTCTCTACGAGCAGTACTTC

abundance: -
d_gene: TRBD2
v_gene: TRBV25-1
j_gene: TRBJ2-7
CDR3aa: CASSLGGDLYEQYF
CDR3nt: TGTGCCAGCAGCCTGGGAGGGGATCTCTACGAGCAGTACTTC

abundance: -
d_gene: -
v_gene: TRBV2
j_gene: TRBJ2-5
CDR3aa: CASSFLTSGFYETQYF
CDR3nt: TGTGCCAGCAGCTTCCTGACTAGTGGGTTTTATGAGACCCAGTACTTC

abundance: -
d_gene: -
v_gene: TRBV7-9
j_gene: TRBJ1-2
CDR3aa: CASSLYLSGYTF
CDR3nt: TGTGCCAGCAGCTTATATTTGAGCGGCTACACCTTC

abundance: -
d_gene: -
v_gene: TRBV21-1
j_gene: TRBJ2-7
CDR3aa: CASSRALAAYEQYF
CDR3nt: TGTGCCAGCAGCAGGGCCCTGGCTGCCTACGAGCAGTACTTC

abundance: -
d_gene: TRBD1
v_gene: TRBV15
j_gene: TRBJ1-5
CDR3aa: CATSELTGARDQPQHF
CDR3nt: TGTGCCACCAGCGAGTTAACAGGGGCGCGCGATCAGCCCCAGCATTTT

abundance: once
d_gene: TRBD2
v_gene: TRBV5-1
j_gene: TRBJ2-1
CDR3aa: CASSLHLAGANEQFF
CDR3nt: TGCGCCAGCAGCTTGCACCTAGCGGGAGCTAATGAGCAGTTCTTC

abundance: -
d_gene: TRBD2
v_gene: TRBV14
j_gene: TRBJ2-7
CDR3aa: CASSQLTGGLAGLQYF
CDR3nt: TGTGCCAGCAGCCAACTCACCGGGGGACTAGCGGGATTGCAGTACTTC

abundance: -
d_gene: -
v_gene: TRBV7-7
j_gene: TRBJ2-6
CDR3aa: CASSLAMAGANVLTF
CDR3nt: TGTGCCAGCAGCTTAGCCATGGCTGGGGCCAACGTCCTGACTTTC

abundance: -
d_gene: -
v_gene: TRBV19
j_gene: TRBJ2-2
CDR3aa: CASSIFRVSNTGELFF
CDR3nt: TGTGCCAGTAGTATCTTCCGGGTCTCGAACACCGGGGAGCTGTTTTTT

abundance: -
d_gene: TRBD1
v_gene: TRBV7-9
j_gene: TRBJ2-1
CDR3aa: CASSHGTGDEQFF
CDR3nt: TGTGCCAGCAGCCACGGGACAGGGGACGAGCAGTTCTTC

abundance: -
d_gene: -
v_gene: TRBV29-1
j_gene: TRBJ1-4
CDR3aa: CSVGTQTNEKLFF
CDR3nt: TGCAGCGTTGGAACACAGACTAATGAAAAACTGTTTTTT

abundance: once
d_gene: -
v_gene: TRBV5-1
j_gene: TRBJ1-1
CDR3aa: CASSSQGASVTEAFF
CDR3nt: TGCGCCAGCAGCTCCCAAGGGGCTTCGGTCACTGAAGCTTTCTTT

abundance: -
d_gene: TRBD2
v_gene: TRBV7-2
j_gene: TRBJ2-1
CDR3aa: CASAKGLVDNEQFF
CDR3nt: TGTGCCAGCGCGAAGGGACTAGTTGACAATGAGCAGTTCTTC